This T cell receptor (beta chain) was observed in a study of control samples from healthy donors and cancer patients. The germline V and J ends were trimmed by 1 base and 5 bases, with 8 bases remaining between them. The germline V gene has CDR1 LGHDT and CDR2 YNNKEL (reference sequence). CDR3 size: 13 residues. TCRdb's copy holds only in-frame clones and misses some; the assay was immunoSEQ multiplex PCR. The sample includes 100,000 to 150,000 clones, roughly 89% seen only once; the top ten take about 12%. The rearrangement joins TRBV3-1 (or the pseudogene TRBV3-2) to TRBJ1-2; no definite D call. Sequenced material: blood. The TCR originated in a man aged 30-40 years in good health. CDR3 DNA sequence: TGTGCCAGCAGCCAAGCCGAAAATTATGGCTACACCTTC. Protein: CASSQAENYGYTF.